This TCR beta chain was profiled in a study of shared clonotypes between healthy human individuals. All of the donors resided in Nashville, Tennessee, and each was a Caucasian adult. TCRdb's table, derived via immunoSEQ multiplex PCR, lists solely in-frame clones and lacks some. This sample carries approximately 510,000 clones, approximately 79% of them seen once, and the ten largest clones take 10% to 15%. Source material: PBMCs. The TCR originated in a woman aged 40 to 50 in good health. Some clones in this sample may be carry-over from other donors' samples.

DNA for the CDR3: TGTGCCAGCAGCTTTCGGGACAGGGGAGCCTACAATGAGCAGTTCTTC. It specifies CASSFRDRGAYNEQFF. V is TRBV7-2 and J is TRBJ2-1, with TRBD1 matching over 10 bases. The CDR3 runs to 16 residues. V dropped 3 bases and J dropped 2; count of bases not matched to a gene: 4. Germline values: CDR1 SGHTA, CDR2 FQGNSA. Full variable domain (remainder filled in from reference TRBV7-2 and TRBJ2-1): GAGVSQSPSNKVTEKGKDVELRCDPISGHTALYWYRQSLGQGLEFLIYFQGNSAPDKSGLPSDRFSAERTGGSVSTLTIQRTQQEDSAVYLCASSFRDRGAYNEQFFGPGTRLTVL.